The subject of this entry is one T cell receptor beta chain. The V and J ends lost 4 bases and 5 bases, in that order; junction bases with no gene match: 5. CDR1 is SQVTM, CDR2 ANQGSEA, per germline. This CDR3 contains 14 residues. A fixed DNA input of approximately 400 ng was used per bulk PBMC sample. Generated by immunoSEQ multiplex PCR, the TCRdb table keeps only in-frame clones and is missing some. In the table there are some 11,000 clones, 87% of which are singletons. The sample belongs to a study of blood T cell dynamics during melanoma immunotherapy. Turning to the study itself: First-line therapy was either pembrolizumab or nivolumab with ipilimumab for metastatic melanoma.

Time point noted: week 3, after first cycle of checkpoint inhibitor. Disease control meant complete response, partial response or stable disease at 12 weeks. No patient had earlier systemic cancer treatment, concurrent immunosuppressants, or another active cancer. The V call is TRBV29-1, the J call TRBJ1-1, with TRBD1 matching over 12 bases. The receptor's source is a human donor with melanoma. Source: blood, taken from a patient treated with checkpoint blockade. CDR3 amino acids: CSVGAGQGATEAFF. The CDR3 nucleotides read TGCAGCGTTGGGGCGGGACAGGGGGCTACTGAAGCTTTCTTT.